These 30 T cell receptor beta chains originate from one sample sequenced in a study of blood T cell repertoires in COVID-19. Profiling relied on immunoSEQ multiplex PCR, and the TCRdb table lists in-frame clones only, not all of them. The data show about 320,000 clones, around 90% seen once. The sample was PBMCs or T cells enriched from blood (not recorded which). The receptors were gathered from a woman aged 30 to 39 who had recovered from COVID-19.

The chain uses TRBV19 and TRBJ1-5, with D possibly being TRBD1 (5 bases). This CDR3 has 13 residues. CDR1 and CDR2 (germline): LNHDA, SQIVND (reference sequence). The CDR3 sequence is CASWGEGNQPQHF. In DNA form, the CDR3 reads TGTGCTTCATGGGGGGAGGGCAATCAGCCCCAGCATTTT.

The V call is TRBV27, the J call TRBJ1-5; 7 bases are a match to TRBD1. Germline CDR1 and CDR2: MNHEY and SMNVEV (reference sequence). After removal of 5 bases from V and 11 bases from J, the junction contained 6 bases not matched to a gene. This CDR3 has 12 amino acids. CDR3 sequence: CASSTTGLAQHF. In DNA form, the CDR3 reads TGTGCCAGCAGTACGACAGGGTTGGCCCAGCATTTT.

The gene calls are TRBV6-5 and TRBJ2-7; tentatively, D is TRBD2 (5 bases). Germline V lookup: CDR1 MNHEY, CDR2 SVGAGI. The V gene lost 4 bases and the J gene lost 5 bases, with 15 bases spanning the gap. This CDR3 has 14 amino acids. CDR3 coding DNA: TGTGCCAGCAGTTCCGTTCTAATCGGGGACGAGCAGTACTTC. Translation: CASSSVLIGDEQYF.

The V and J genes are TRBV19 and TRBJ1-2, with 10 bases matching TRBD1. In germline, CDR1 is LNHDA, CDR2 SQIVND (reference sequence). Trimming took 6 bases from V and 8 from J; bases not matched to a gene: 18. The CDR3 sequence is 17 residues long. CDR3 nucleotide sequence: TGTGCCAGTAGAGAGACCGGGACAGGGGACCCCGGGTTCGGCTACACCTTC. Translation: CASRETGTGDPGFGYTF. Full variable domain (outside the CDR3, taken from reference TRBV19 and TRBJ1-2): DGGITQSPKYLFRKEGQNVTLSCEQNLNHDAMYWYRQDPGQGLRLIYYSQIVNDFQKGDIAEGYSVSREKKESFPLTVTSAQKNPTAFYLCASRETGTGDPGFGYTFGSGTRLTVV.

This rearrangement joins TRBV13 to TRBJ1-3; 7 nucleotides align to TRBD1. Trimming removed 5 bases from V and 4 bases from J; junction bases left unmatched: 5. The germline V gene encodes CDR1 PRHDT and CDR2 FYEKMQ (reference sequence). This CDR3 spans 14 amino acids. The CDR3 nucleotides are TGTGCCAGCAGCCCCAAGGACAGGGGAAACACCATATATTTT. Its translation is CASSPKDRGNTIYF.

This clone was found once. The chain carries TRBV7-3 and TRBJ2-5; tentatively, D is TRBD2 (5 bases). This CDR3 has 14 amino acids. Looked up from germline, CDR1 is SGHTA and CDR2 is FQGTGA. V was pared by 2 bases and J by 2 bases, with 9 bases between. The CDR3 reads CASSLGRGQETQYF. The CDR3 bases are TGTGCCAGCAGCTTAGGACGGGGTCAAGAGACCCAGTACTTC.

The genes are TRBV30 and TRBJ1-1, with a possible D match to TRBD1 (6 bases). Germline loops: CDR1 GTSNPN, CDR2 SVGIG (reference sequence). The CDR3 contains 10 residues. V was clipped by 8 bases and J by 5 bases, with 9 bases between them. CDR3 nucleotides: TGTGCCACCGGGACAACTGAAGCTTTCTTT. It codes for CATGTTEAFF.

The chain employs TRBV28 and TRBJ2-4, with TRBD2 identical over 7 bases. Germline V lookup: CDR1 MDHEN, CDR2 SYDVKM. Trimming at V came to 3 bases and at J to 0 bases, leaving 5 bases not matched to a gene. The CDR3 runs 16 residues. CDR3 nucleotide sequence: TGTGCCAGCAGTTTGGCCAGCGGGAAAGCCAAAAACATTCAGTACTTC. The encoded protein is CASSLASGKAKNIQYF.

This chain links TRBV9 with TRBJ2-3; possibly TRBD1 for D (6 bases). This CDR3 is built from 12 residues. CDR1 is SGDLS, CDR2 YYNGEE, per germline. V lost 3 bases, J lost 5 bases, and 7 bases lay in between. The CDR3 loop is CASSEGVDTQYF. The CDR3, as DNA: TGTGCCAGCAGCGAGGGGGTAGATACGCAGTATTTT.

This clone was seen only once. CDR3 protein: CASSPLALAGGLHYNEQFF. CDR3 bases: TGTGCCAGCTCACCGCTGGCGCTAGCGGGGGGACTTCACTACAATGAGCAGTTCTTC. The chain uses TRBV18 and TRBJ2-1; 11 bases agree with TRBD2. V lost 3 bases, J lost 3 bases, and 13 bases stayed unmatched. The CDR3 is made up of 19 amino acids. CDR1 KGHSH and CDR2 LQKENI come from the germline V gene. The variable domain in full, with the rest retrieved from reference TRBV18 and TRBJ2-1, is NAGVMQNPRHLVRRRGQEARLRCSPMKGHSHVYWYRQLPEEGLKFMVYLQKENIIDESGMPKERFSAEFPKEGPSILRIQQVVRGDSAAYFCASSPLALAGGLHYNEQFFGPGTRLTVL.

The V and J genes are TRBV5-8 and TRBJ2-5, with 8 bases that match TRBD1. Per germline, CDR1 SGHTS and CDR2 YDEGEE. J gave up 7 bases and V 4 bases, and 15 bases lay outside the gene matches. This CDR3 contains 16 residues. The CDR3 bases are TGTGCCAGCAGCCGATCCTCTCGCGGGACAGGCTGGACCCAGTACTTC. As protein: CASSRSSRGTGWTQYF.

The chain is built from TRBV5-6 and TRBJ2-5; D is uncertain. The V end was cut by 2 bases, the J end by 4 bases, with 12 bases between. The CDR3 spans 14 residues. Looked up from germline, CDR1 is SGHDT and CDR2 is YYEEEE. CDR3 sequence (DNA): TGTGCCAGCAGCTTTGGAGTGGGTTCAGAGACCCAGTACTTC. Translating it yields CASSFGVGSETQYF.

Only one count was recorded for this clone. This chain uses TRBV30 with TRBJ2-1; TRBD1 might be the D (6 bases). The CDR3 runs to 15 residues. The germline V and J ends were trimmed by 2 bases and 4 bases, with 15 bases remaining between them. Germline V CDR1 and CDR2: GTSNPN, SVGIG (reference sequence). In DNA, the CDR3 is TGTGCCTGGAGTCCACAGGGTCCGGGGTACAATGAGCAGTTCTTC. This translates into CAWSPQGPGYNEQFF.

The chain couples TRBV7-2 to TRBJ1-2, with 9 bases identical to TRBD1. In germline, CDR1 is SGHTA, CDR2 FQGNSA. With V trimmed by 5 bases and J by 5 bases, 9 bases remained unmatched. The CDR3 covers 15 residues. CDR3 bases: TGTGCCAGCAGCGTCACAGGGGGCGCTGGGTATGGCTACACCTTC. Protein product: CASSVTGGAGYGYTF.

This CDR3 is CASSAGTGNYGYTF. The CDR3, as DNA: TGCGCCAGCAGCGCCGGGACAGGGAACTATGGCTACACCTTC. The gene calls are TRBV5-1 and TRBJ1-2; the match to TRBD1 covers 9 bases. This CDR3 has 14 residues. Trimming cost V 4 bases and J 2 bases; bases outside gene matches: 3. Germline CDR1 is SGHRS and CDR2 is YFSETQ.

This chain uses TRBV30 with TRBJ2-7; weak D call: TRBD2 (6 bases). Trimming took off 3 bases at V and 7 bases at J, with 10 bases between the two ends. The CDR3 sequence is 11 residues long. Germline loops: CDR1 GTSNPN, CDR2 SVGIG (reference sequence). This CDR3 reads CAWRPEGEQYF. As DNA, the CDR3 is TGTGCCTGGAGACCGGAGGGTGAGCAGTACTTC.

This chain links TRBV9 with TRBJ2-7; 7 positions match TRBD1. CDR1 is SGDLS and CDR2 is YYNGEE in the germline V gene. Trimming took 2 bases from V and 3 from J; bases not matched to a gene: 8. The CDR3 runs 15 residues. CDR3 sequence reads: CASSVDHRGLYEQYF. The CDR3 coding sequence is TGTGCCAGCAGCGTTGACCACAGGGGTCTCTACGAGCAGTACTTC.

The chain uses TRBV7-2 and TRBJ1-5; D unclear. CDR1 is SGHTA, CDR2 FQGNSA, per germline. This CDR3 is 12 amino acids long. Trimming took off 2 bases at V and 7 bases at J, with 6 bases between the two ends. The CDR3 spells CASSLFGQPQHF. CDR3 sequence (DNA): TGTGCCAGCAGCTTATTTGGCCAGCCCCAGCATTTT. The variable domain in full, completed from reference TRBV7-2 and TRBJ1-5, reads GAGVSQSPSNKVTEKGKDVELRCDPISGHTALYWYRQSLGQGLEFLIYFQGNSAPDKSGLPSDRFSAERTGGSVSTLTIQRTQQEDSAVYLCASSLFGQPQHFGDGTRLSIL.

This clone was observed a handful of times. This chain uses TRBV6-5 with TRBJ1-2; TRBD1 might be the D (5 bases). Trimming left V 2 bases short and J 7 bases short, with 11 bases between. Germline V lookup: CDR1 MNHEY, CDR2 SVGAGI. This CDR3 is built from 13 residues. CDR3 DNA: TGTGCCAGCAGTTACCAGGGAACGGTTGGCTACACCTTC. Its translation: CASSYQGTVGYTF.

This clone appeared a few times. The chain recombines TRBV5-1 with TRBJ1-4; D is undetermined. Germline-derived CDR1 and CDR2 are SGHRS and YFSETQ. The V gene lost 0 bases and the J gene lost 6 bases, with 9 bases spanning the gap. The CDR3 runs 14 residues. The CDR3, as DNA: TGCGCCAGCAGCTTGGCCGGAGGGTATGAAAAACTGTTTTTT. Translation: CASSLAGGYEKLFF.

The chain is built from TRBV18 and TRBJ1-4; D unclear. The V end lost 4 bases, the J end lost 7 bases, and 10 bases lay between the germline ends. Looked up from germline, CDR1 is KGHSH and CDR2 is LQKENI. CDR3 length: 13 amino acids. The CDR3 reads CASSLEPGEKLFF. In DNA form, the CDR3 reads TGTGCCAGCTCACTCGAACCGGGTGAAAAACTGTTTTTT.

The chain uses TRBV9 and TRBJ2-3; 10 bases are shared with TRBD2. V lost 0 bases and J lost 5; bases outside the gene matches: 3. Germline CDR1 and CDR2: SGDLS and YYNGEE. The length of the CDR3 is 15 residues. The CDR3 DNA is TGTGCCAGCAGCGTAGCTAGCGGGGGAGGAGATACGCAGTATTTT. Its protein is CASSVASGGGDTQYF.

The chain couples TRBV19 to TRBJ2-1; 12 nucleotides line up with TRBD2. There are 16 residues in the CDR3. The V and J ends lost 0 bases and 10 bases, in that order; junction bases with no gene match: 7. From germline, CDR1 is LNHDA and CDR2 SQIVND (reference sequence). The CDR3 region is CASSIDPSGGAGEQFF. The CDR3 DNA is TGTGCCAGTAGTATAGATCCTAGCGGGGGGGCTGGGGAGCAGTTCTTC.

This sequence joins TRBV7-9 and TRBJ2-5, with a tentative D call TRBD1 (6 bases). Trimming shortened V by 0 bases and J by 4 bases, and 15 bases separated the two germline ends. Germline-derived CDR1 and CDR2 are SEHNR and FQNEAQ (reference sequence). There are 16 residues in the CDR3. CDR3 residues: CASSLAPDRLGETQYF. The DNA of the CDR3 is TGTGCCAGCAGCTTAGCCCCTGACAGGCTGGGAGAGACCCAGTACTTC.

The chain recombines TRBV4-3 with TRBJ2-1; 8 bases agree with TRBD2. Germline assignment: CDR1 LGHNA and CDR2 YSLEER. This CDR3 spans 16 amino acids. The V segment lost 0 bases and the J segment 6 bases; nucleotides outside the gene matches: 7. As DNA, the CDR3 is TGCGCCAGCAGCCAAGACTCTCTGGCGGGGGGCAATGAGCAGTTCTTC. Its translation is CASSQDSLAGGNEQFF.

The chain uses TRBV6-5 and TRBJ1-2, with 8 bases fitting TRBD1. Germline V gene data show CDR1 as MNHEY and CDR2 as SVGAGI. This CDR3 comprises 14 residues. V was pared by 6 bases and J by 4 bases, with 7 bases of the junction left unmatched. CDR3 bases: TGTGCCAGCAGGGGTCCCGGGACAGGCTATGGCTACACCTTC. It encodes CASRGPGTGYGYTF.

The genes are TRBV19 and TRBJ1-3; 7 positions match TRBD1. The germline V gene has CDR1 LNHDA and CDR2 SQIVND (reference sequence). The CDR3 consists of 15 residues. Trimming took 9 bases from V and 2 from J; bases not matched to a gene: 10. The CDR3 region has the DNA TGTGCCAGCCGACCCACGACAGGGACTGGAAACACCATATATTTT. The encoded protein is CASRPTTGTGNTIYF.

The chain combines TRBV6-1 with TRBJ2-3, with a possible D match to TRBD1 (6 bases). Germline V gene lookup returns CDR1 MNHNS and CDR2 SASEGT. The V end was cut by 3 bases, the J end by 6 bases, with 19 bases between. The CDR3 totals 16 residues. CDR3 sequence: CASSDRDTNSGDTQYF. As DNA, the CDR3 is TGTGCCAGCAGTGATAGGGACACTAACAGTGGGGATACGCAGTATTTT.

The chain uses TRBV4-3 and TRBJ1-5; tentative D call: TRBD1 (5 bases). Germline assignment: CDR1 LGHNA and CDR2 YSLEER. The CDR3 runs to 15 residues. Deletions cut 0 bases from V and 7 bases from J, with 13 bases between. The CDR3 nucleotides are TGCGCCAGCAGCCAAGACGGTGGGGCGAAACAGCCCCAGCATTTT. This translates into CASSQDGGAKQPQHF.

The chain has TRBV10-3 and TRBJ1-2; D gene ambiguous. CDR1 is ENHRY, CDR2 SYGVKD, per germline. The CDR3 covers 14 residues. V shed 3 bases and J shed 7 bases, with 15 bases lying between them. The CDR3 protein is CAISESATGFGYTF. The DNA for the CDR3 is TGTGCCATCAGTGAAAGCGCGACCGGGTTTGGCTACACCTTC.